This TCR beta chain was sequenced for a study of blood T cell repertoires in COVID-19. Across the study: COVID-19 samples collected from the United States, Italy and Spain covered acute and convalescent phases. PBMCs, B-cell-depleted T cells, or T cells provided the cDNA or gDNA that made up the material.

Authors' methods: It was from reference gene primer amplification that nucleated cell counts were estimated. The data were produced by immunoSEQ multiplex PCR, yet TCRdb's version contains in-frame clones alone and is incomplete. V, J and clone size were drawn from that table, and D and trimming were deduced from the DNA. This table has fewer than 250,000 clones, about 85% appearing once. This clone appeared a single time. Germline CDR1 and CDR2: MNHEY and SVGAGI. Trimming at V came to 10 bases and at J to 4 bases, leaving 9 bases not matched to a gene. This CDR3 has 13 amino acids. Material: peripheral blood. This TCR derives from a man aged 35 to 55 with acute or convalescent COVID-19. The chain has TRBV6-5 and TRBJ2-5; 7 nucleotides agree with TRBD2. The CDR3 sequence is CATYGGTLETQYF. DNA of the CDR3: TGTGCCACCTACGGGGGGACTTTAGAGACCCAGTACTTC.